A single sample is the source of the 7 T cell receptor beta chains below, sequenced in a study of blood T cell repertoires in COVID-19. Some clones are missing from TCRdb's copy, which holds only in-frame ones; the method was immunoSEQ multiplex PCR. The table lists about 170,000 clones, approximately 90% of them singletons, with approximately 5% in the top ten. Source material: peripheral blood. These receptors came from a man between 18 and 29 years old with COVID-19, enrolled during active disease.

The J gene is TRBJ1-2, the V gene TRBV5-5, with TRBD1 matching over 7 bases. V was pared by 4 bases and J by 5 bases, with 8 bases of the junction left unmatched. The CDR3 has 14 residues. Germline loops: CDR1 SGHKS, CDR2 YYEKEE (reference sequence). The CDR3 bases are TGTGCCAGCAGCCCGAGGTCCAGGGGGTATGGCTACACCTTC. Its translation: CASSPRSRGYGYTF.

CDR3 sequence: CASSLLGQGNTEAFF. The CDR3 DNA reads as TGTGCCAGCAGCTTATTGGGACAGGGAAACACTGAAGCTTTCTTT. The rearrangement joins TRBV13 to TRBJ1-1; 9 nucleotides align to TRBD1. The CDR3 contains 15 residues. Germline CDR1 reads PRHDT; CDR2 reads FYEKMQ (reference sequence). The V gene end was trimmed by 2 bases and the J gene end by 2 bases; junction bases not matched to a gene: 3.

The chain couples TRBV27 to TRBJ2-2; the D gene is possibly TRBD1 (6 bases). CDR1 MNHEY and CDR2 SMNVEV come from the germline V gene (reference sequence). Trimming left V 3 bases short and J 5 bases short, with 13 bases between. The CDR3 is 15 residues long. This CDR3 reads CASSLQGRGTGELFF. For the CDR3, the DNA is TGTGCCAGCAGTTTGCAGGGGCGCGGGACCGGGGAGCTGTTTTTT.

This chain links TRBV19 with TRBJ2-2, with TRBD2 as a possible D gene (6 bases). CDR1 and CDR2 from the germline V gene are LNHDA and SQIVND (reference sequence). V gave up 7 bases and J gave up 3 bases, with 15 bases separating them. This CDR3 is 15 amino acids long. CDR3 in DNA: TGTGCCAGTACCGCTAGCGTCGGGGACACCGGGGAGCTGTTTTTT. Encoded protein: CASTASVGDTGELFF.

The J gene is TRBJ2-7, the V gene TRBV19; 8 nucleotides line up with TRBD1. Trimming removed 4 bases from V and 4 bases from J; junction bases left unmatched: 9. Germline-derived CDR1 and CDR2 are LNHDA and SQIVND (reference sequence). The CDR3 spans 15 residues. The CDR3 DNA reads as TGTGCCAGTAGTACGTCGGCAGGGGGCGGTTACGAGCAGTACTTC. As protein: CASSTSAGGGYEQYF.

The V and J genes are TRBV12-5 and TRBJ2-1; TRBD2 aligns across 9 bases. The CDR3 runs 16 residues. Trimming took 2 bases from V and 7 from J; bases not matched to a gene: 9. CDR1 and CDR2 from the germline V gene are LGHNT and FRNRAP. The CDR3 nucleotides read TGTGCTAGTGGTTTGCTCGTTAGCGGGAGAGCTAATGAGCAGTTCTTC. Amino acids: CASGLLVSGRANEQFF.

The rearrangement joins TRBV4-3 to TRBJ2-7; weak D call: TRBD2 (5 bases). Germline values: CDR1 LGHNA, CDR2 YSLEER. Trimming took 0 bases from V and 3 from J, leaving 18 bases between them. The CDR3 runs to 17 residues. CDR3 loop: CASSQEGGPSMGYEQYF. CDR3 coding DNA: TGCGCCAGCAGCCAAGAAGGAGGCCCCTCGATGGGCTACGAGCAGTACTTC.